A selection of T cell receptor beta chains follows, all from one sample in a study of T-cell memory formation after mild COVID-19. TCRdb analysed the 5' RACE reads with MiXCR anew, one entry per CDR3 protein. The top ten hold 9.5% to 15% of the sample, which has roughly 600,000 distinct CDR3 sequences, about a sixth seen once. Source material: PBMCs or a T cell subset sorted from them (not recorded which). The receptor set was obtained from an adult woman who had mild COVID-19 (a few samples of this study predate the infection). Cell type and time point are not known. Each CDR3 is given with its conserved first and last residue. D genes are given only for firm matches. The size of a clone is reported for some rows only, either as once, few or many, or as a class for expanded clones.

TRBV2	few	TRBJ2-5	TRBD2	CASVDGTSGRMETQYF	TGTGCCAGCGTGGACGGGACTAGCGGGAGGATGGAGACCCAGTACTTC
TRBV6-2/TRBV6-3	NA	TRBJ1-4	NA	CASSDDRSFDPTNEKLFF	TGTGCCAGCAGTGACGACAGGAGTTTTGATCCAACTAATGAAAAACTGTTTTTT
TRBV18	NA	TRBJ2-2	NA	CASSPNRPPNTGELFF	TGTGCCAGCTCACCAAATAGGCCCCCGAACACCGGGGAGCTGTTTTTT
TRBV5-1	few	TRBJ2-1	TRBD2	CASSQSGVSYNEQFF	TGCGCCAGCAGCCAAAGCGGGGTGTCCTACAATGAGCAGTTCTTC
TRBV12-3/TRBV12-4	NA	TRBJ2-1	TRBD2	CASSGRASNEQFF	TGTGCCAGCAGCGGGAGGGCCTCCAATGAGCAGTTCTTC
TRBV12-3/TRBV12-4	NA	TRBJ1-3	NA	CASSLRGGPGNTIYF	TGTGCCAGCAGTTTAAGGGGGGGACCCGGAAACACCATATATTTT
TRBV14	NA	TRBJ2-5	NA	CASSQGPKETQYF	TGTGCCAGCAGCCAAGGGCCGAAAGAGACCCAGTACTTC
TRBV5-6	NA	TRBJ2-3	NA	CASSLESGGGDTQYF	TGTGCCAGCAGCTTGGAATCAGGGGGAGGAGATACGCAGTATTTT
TRBV6-5	NA	TRBJ2-1	TRBD2	CASSSIAGGPSEQFF	TGTGCCAGCAGCTCAATAGCGGGAGGGCCTAGTGAGCAGTTCTTC
TRBV4-1	NA	TRBJ2-7	TRBD2	CASSQPAAGGTYEQYF	TGCGCCAGCAGCCAGCCGGCGGCGGGGGGCACCTACGAGCAGTACTTC
TRBV5-5	few	TRBJ2-3	TRBD2	CASSRGLWIAGGKGGADTQYF	TGTGCCAGCAGCCGAGGATTGTGGATAGCGGGGGGCAAAGGGGGTGCAGATACGCAGTATTTT
TRBV19	NA	TRBJ2-7	NA	CASAGSYEQYF	TGTGCCAGTGCGGGCTCCTACGAGCAGTACTTC
TRBV11-1	NA	TRBJ2-1	NA	CASSLGGTRHEQFF	TGTGCCAGCAGCTTAGGCGGAACCCGCCATGAGCAGTTCTTC
TRBV25-1	many	TRBJ2-7	NA	CASSSQEGRAYEQYF	TGTGCCAGCAGTTCCCAGGAAGGGCGGGCCTACGAGCAGTACTTC
TRBV25-1	NA	TRBJ2-7	NA	CASSGPGPTPYEQYF	TGTGCCAGCAGTGGCCCCGGGCCGACCCCCTACGAGCAGTACTTC
TRBV5-1	few	TRBJ2-3	TRBD2	CASSEVGTSPSDTQYF	TGCGCCAGCAGCGAAGTTGGGACTAGCCCTTCAGATACGCAGTATTTT
TRBV12-3/TRBV12-4	few	TRBJ1-2	NA	CASSFGHTNYGYTF	TGTGCCAGCAGTTTCGGACACACTAACTATGGCTACACCTTC
TRBV9	few	TRBJ2-3	TRBD2	CASSVTTSGARDTQYF	TGTGCCAGCAGCGTGACTACTAGCGGGGCCCGGGATACGCAGTATTTT
TRBV7-9	many	TRBJ2-7	TRBD1	CASSYDRGYHSYEQYF	TGTGCCAGCAGCTATGACAGGGGGTACCACTCCTACGAGCAGTACTTC
TRBV4-1	NA	TRBJ2-2	NA	CASSQGYRAFNTGELFF	TGCGCCAGCAGCCAAGGTTACAGGGCTTTTAACACCGGGGAGCTGTTTTTT
TRBV5-1	few	TRBJ2-3	NA	CASSPQPGDTQYF	TGCGCCAGCAGCCCCCAGCCCGGAGATACGCAGTATTTT
TRBV6-2/TRBV6-3	NA	TRBJ2-7	NA	CASRDFPYEQYF	TGTGCCAGCCGGGACTTTCCCTACGAGCAGTACTTC
TRBV7-2	few	TRBJ2-3	NA	CASSPAGTRSTDTQYF	TGTGCCAGCAGCCCCGCGGGGACCCGTAGCACAGATACGCAGTATTTT
TRBV18	few	TRBJ1-1	NA	CASSPSQIPNTEAFF	TGTGCCAGCTCACCATCGCAGATACCGAACACTGAAGCTTTCTTT
TRBV4-3	few	TRBJ2-3	NA	CASSQERGNTDTQYF	TGCGCCAGCAGCCAAGAAAGGGGGAACACAGATACGCAGTATTTT
TRBV9	NA	TRBJ2-7	TRBD1	CASSVGTGGYHEQYF	TGTGCCAGCAGCGTAGGGACAGGGGGGTACCACGAGCAGTACTTC
TRBV19	NA	TRBJ1-5	NA	CASSMIGGNQPQHF	TGTGCCAGTAGTATGATAGGGGGGAATCAGCCCCAGCATTTT
TRBV7-9	many	TRBJ1-5	NA	CASSLASGSGQPQHF	TGTGCCAGCAGCTTAGCGTCTGGGTCGGGTCAGCCCCAGCATTTT
TRBV6-4	NA	TRBJ1-1	NA	CASSDSRNTEAFF	TGTGCCAGCAGTGACTCCAGGAACACTGAAGCTTTCTTT
TRBV7-2	NA	TRBJ2-1	TRBD1	CASSSGQIRFGQFF	TGTGCCAGCAGCTCGGGACAGATCCGTTTCGGGCAGTTCTTC
TRBV4-2	few	TRBJ1-2	NA	CASSQRGLGYGYTF	TGTGCCAGCAGCCAAAGGGGTCTGGGGTATGGCTACACCTTC
TRBV10-2	NA	TRBJ2-7	TRBD1	CASSEAGQGPYEQYF	TGCGCCAGCAGTGAAGCTGGACAGGGGCCCTACGAGCAGTACTTC
TRBV6-1	NA	TRBJ2-1	NA	CASSEGQFPYNEQFF	TGTGCCAGCAGTGAAGGTCAGTTCCCCTACAATGAGCAGTTCTTC
TRBV20-1	NA	TRBJ2-1	NA	CSARGGAGPKNEQFF	TGCAGTGCTAGAGGGGGGGCGGGACCCAAGAATGAGCAGTTCTTC
TRBV4-3	NA	TRBJ1-1	NA	CASSQDVLGTWNTEAFF	TGCGCCAGCAGCCAAGATGTATTGGGAACCTGGAACACTGAAGCTTTCTTT
TRBV7-2	few	TRBJ2-1	TRBD1	CASSLRGQGVNNEQFF	TGTGCCAGCAGCTTACGGGGACAGGGAGTCAACAATGAGCAGTTCTTC
TRBV7-6	few	TRBJ2-3	TRBD2	CASSSTSGRADTQYF	TGTGCCAGCAGCTCGACTAGCGGGAGGGCAGATACGCAGTATTTT
TRBV6-6	few	TRBJ1-5	NA	CASSYSSSRVNQPQHF	TGTGCCAGCAGTTACTCGTCCTCCAGGGTCAATCAGCCCCAGCATTTT
TRBV5-1	few	TRBJ2-5	NA	CASSLVLGKETQYF	TGCGCCAGCAGCTTGGTGCTCGGGAAGGAGACCCAGTACTTC
TRBV27	few	TRBJ1-1	TRBD1	CASSQQGRTEAFF	TGTGCCAGCAGTCAACAGGGGCGCACTGAAGCTTTCTTT
TRBV9	few	TRBJ2-7	TRBD2	CASSPPQASGIYEQYF	TGTGCCAGCAGCCCACCCCAGGCTAGCGGAATCTACGAGCAGTACTTC
TRBV5-1	NA	TRBJ2-5	NA	CASSLVGGPGQETQYF	TGCGCCAGCAGCTTGGTCGGGGGGCCGGGGCAAGAGACCCAGTACTTC
TRBV6-2/TRBV6-3	few	TRBJ2-7	TRBD1	CASTRQGTGNYEQYF	TGTGCCAGCACCAGACAAGGGACAGGGAACTACGAGCAGTACTTC
TRBV6-1	NA	TRBJ2-7	NA	CASSEEAQRRQYF	TGTGCCAGCAGTGAAGAGGCCCAGCGAAGGCAGTACTTC
TRBV20-1	NA	TRBJ1-3	NA	CSARGTGYSGNTIYF	TGCAGTGCTAGAGGGACGGGGTACTCTGGAAACACCATATATTTT
TRBV21-1	NA	TRBJ2-1	NA	CASSKDKGLAGGGSGDEQFF	TGTGCCAGCAGCAAAGACAAAGGACTAGCGGGAGGCGGGTCAGGAGATGAGCAGTTCTTC
TRBV12-3/TRBV12-4	NA	TRBJ1-1	NA	CASSWGARGPEAFF	TGTGCCAGCAGTTGGGGGGCACGCGGCCCTGAAGCTTTCTTT
TRBV12-3/TRBV12-4	few	TRBJ1-1	NA	CASSLVPGGTEAFF	TGTGCCAGCAGTTTAGTCCCGGGGGGCACTGAAGCTTTCTTT
TRBV29-1	NA	TRBJ2-1	TRBD2	CSVVGGRSHNEQFF	TGCAGCGTTGTCGGCGGGAGAAGCCACAATGAGCAGTTCTTC
TRBV29-1	few	TRBJ2-5	TRBD1	CSVGQGSGTTQYF	TGCAGCGTGGGACAGGGGTCTGGAACGACCCAGTACTTC
TRBV7-9	NA	TRBJ1-2	NA	CASSLSSASGYTF	TGTGCCAGCAGCTTAAGTTCGGCCAGTGGCTACACCTTC
TRBV7-8	few	TRBJ1-5	TRBD1	CASSLYNRQGWGNQPQHF	TGTGCCAGCAGCCTATACAACCGACAGGGTTGGGGCAATCAGCCCCAGCATTTT
TRBV5-1	few	TRBJ2-5	TRBD1	CASSLAEGAETQYF	TGCGCCAGCAGCTTGGCCGAGGGGGCAGAGACCCAGTACTTC